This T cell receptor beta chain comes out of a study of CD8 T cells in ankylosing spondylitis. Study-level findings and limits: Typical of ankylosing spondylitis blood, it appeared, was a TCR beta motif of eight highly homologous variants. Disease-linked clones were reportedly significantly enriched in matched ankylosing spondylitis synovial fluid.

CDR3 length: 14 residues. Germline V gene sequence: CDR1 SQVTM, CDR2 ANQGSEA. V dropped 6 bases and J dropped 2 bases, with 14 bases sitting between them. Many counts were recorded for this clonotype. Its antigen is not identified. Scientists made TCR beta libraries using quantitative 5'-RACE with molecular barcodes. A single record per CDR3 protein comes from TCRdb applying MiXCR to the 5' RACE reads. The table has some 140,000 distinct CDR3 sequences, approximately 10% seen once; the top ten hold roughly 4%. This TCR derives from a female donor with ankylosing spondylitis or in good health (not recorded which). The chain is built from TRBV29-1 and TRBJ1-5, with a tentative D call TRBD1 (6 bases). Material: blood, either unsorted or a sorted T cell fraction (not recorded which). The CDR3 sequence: CSVTSGVGNQPQHF. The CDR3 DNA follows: TGCAGCGTCACCTCAGGGGTTGGCAATCAGCCCCAGCATTTT.